The rows below give T cell receptor beta chains drawn from one sample of a study of blood T cell repertoires in COVID-19. Sequencing was performed with immunoSEQ multiplex PCR; in TCRdb, only in-frame clones are kept and a portion is missing. The sample lists roughly 110,000 clones, 85% occurring once. Sequenced input: peripheral blood. The receptors originated from a human donor in a cohort sampled during active COVID-19. Each CDR3 is given with its conserved first and last residue. A D gene is named only where the DNA matches it firmly. Part of the rows lack a size; the others show once, few, many or a class for expanded clones.

CDR3 DNA,CDR3 protein,CDR3 length,D gene,V gene,clone size,J gene
TGTGCCAGCAGCTTAGATCCGGCAGGACTCCAAGAGACCCAGTACTTC,CASSLDPAGLQETQYF,16,.,TRBV11-2,.,TRBJ2-5
TGTGCCAGCAGAACGGACAGGGTGAGGGGAAACACCATATATTTT,CASRTDRVRGNTIYF,15,TRBD1,TRBV6-5,.,TRBJ1-3
TGTGCCAGCACACTAGCATCCCACGAGCAGTACTTC,CASTLASHEQYF,12,.,TRBV2,.,TRBJ2-7
TGTGCCAGCAGCTTAGACGGACGGACTTGGTCTGGGGCCAACGTCCTGACTTTC,CASSLDGRTWSGANVLTF,18,.,TRBV7-9,.,TRBJ2-6
TGCGCCAGCAGCTTTTTGGGGGGAGCTCCGAGCCCTGAAGCTTTCTTT,CASSFLGGAPSPEAFF,16,.,TRBV5-1,.,TRBJ1-1
TGCGCCAGCGGGGTCGGGGGGACTGAGCAGTTCTTC,CASGVGGTEQFF,12,TRBD2,TRBV5-1,.,TRBJ2-1
TGTGCCAGCAGCCCCGATGGGGACAGGCGAGGCTACACCTTC,CASSPDGDRRGYTF,14,TRBD1,TRBV7-2,.,TRBJ1-2
TGTGCCAGCAGCCCGACTAGAGCCGGGGAGCTGTTTTTT,CASSPTRAGELFF,13,.,TRBV3-1/TRBV3-2,.,TRBJ2-2
TGTGCCAGCAGCTCAGGGGTGGGCTCTGGAAACACCATATATTTT,CASSSGVGSGNTIYF,15,.,TRBV7-9,many,TRBJ1-3
TGTGCCAGCAGCTTAACAGGGGGAGGCAATCAGCCCCAGCATTTT,CASSLTGGGNQPQHF,15,TRBD1,TRBV7-2,few,TRBJ1-5
TGTGCCGCCTCACAGGGGATGAACACTGAAGCTTTCTTT,CAASQGMNTEAFF,13,TRBD1,TRBV30,.,TRBJ1-1
TGTGCCAGCAGACCAACCTCCGGAGGGAACTATGGCTACACCTTC,CASRPTSGGNYGYTF,15,.,TRBV28,.,TRBJ1-2
TGCGCCAGCAGCCTAGGCCAGGTGAACTATGGCTACACCTTC,CASSLGQVNYGYTF,14,.,TRBV4-1,.,TRBJ1-2
TGCGCCAGCAGCTTGGTTGGGGGGGCGGATACGCAGTATTTT,CASSLVGGADTQYF,14,.,TRBV5-1,.,TRBJ2-3